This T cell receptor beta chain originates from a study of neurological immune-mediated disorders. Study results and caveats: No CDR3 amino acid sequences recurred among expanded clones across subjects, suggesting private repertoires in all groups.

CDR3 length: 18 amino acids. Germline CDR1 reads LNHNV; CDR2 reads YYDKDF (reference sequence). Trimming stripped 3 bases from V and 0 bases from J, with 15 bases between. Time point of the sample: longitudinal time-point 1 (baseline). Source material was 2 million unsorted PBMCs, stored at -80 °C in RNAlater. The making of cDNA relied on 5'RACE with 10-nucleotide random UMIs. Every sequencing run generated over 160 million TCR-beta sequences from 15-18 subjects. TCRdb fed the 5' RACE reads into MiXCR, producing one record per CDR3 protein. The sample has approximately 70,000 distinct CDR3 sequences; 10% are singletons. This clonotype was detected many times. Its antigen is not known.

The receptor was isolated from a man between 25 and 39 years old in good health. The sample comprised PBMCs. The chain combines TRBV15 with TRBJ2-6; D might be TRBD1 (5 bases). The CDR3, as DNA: TGTGCCACCAGCAGCCCGCGACAGCGTTTCTCTGGGGCCAACGTCCTGACTTTC. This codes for CATSSPRQRFSGANVLTF.